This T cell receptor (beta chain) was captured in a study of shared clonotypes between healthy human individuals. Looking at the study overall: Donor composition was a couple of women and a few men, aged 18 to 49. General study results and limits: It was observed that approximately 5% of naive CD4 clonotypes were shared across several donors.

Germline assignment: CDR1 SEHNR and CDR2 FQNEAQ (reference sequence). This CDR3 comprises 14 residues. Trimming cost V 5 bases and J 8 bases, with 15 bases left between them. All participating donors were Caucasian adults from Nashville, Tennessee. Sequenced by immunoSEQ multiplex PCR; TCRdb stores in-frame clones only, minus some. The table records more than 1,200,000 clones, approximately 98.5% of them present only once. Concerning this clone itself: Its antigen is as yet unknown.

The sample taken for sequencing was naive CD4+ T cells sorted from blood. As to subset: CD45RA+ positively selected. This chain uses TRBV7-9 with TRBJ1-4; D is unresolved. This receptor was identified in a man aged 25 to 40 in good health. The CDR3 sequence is CASSPPAVSEKLFF. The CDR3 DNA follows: TGTGCCAGCAGCCCCCCGGCGGTAAGCGAAAAACTGTTTTTT.